The 32 T cell receptor beta chains listed next were all sequenced from one sample in a study of early T cells in non-severe SARS-CoV-2 infection. Each CDR3 protein gets one entry after TCRdb re-called the 5' RACE reads with MiXCR. The sample holds tens of thousands of distinct CDR3 sequences, 10% to 15% seen once. The sequencing here drew on whole blood, taken at baseline. The receptors stem from an adult who was a healthcare worker with PCR-confirmed SARS-CoV-2 infection or an uninfected control (not recorded which).

This clonotype was counted a few times. This chain uses TRBV10-1 with TRBJ2-1; TRBD2 agrees at 7 bases. V was pared by 3 bases and J by 2 bases, with 10 bases of the junction left unmatched. This CDR3 region has 17 residues. CDR1 is WNHNN and CDR2 is SYGVQD in the germline V gene (reference sequence). The CDR3: CASSDSRLAGAYNEQFF. As DNA, the CDR3 is TGCGCCAGCAGTGATTCCAGACTAGCCGGCGCCTACAATGAGCAGTTCTTC.

The rearrangement links TRBV3-1 to TRBJ1-5; D might be TRBD1 (5 bases). Germline V lookup: CDR1 LGHDT, CDR2 YNNKEL (reference sequence). The CDR3 is 14 amino acids. V lost 6 bases, J lost 2 bases, and 11 bases lay in between. CDR3 DNA sequence: TGTGCCAGCAGTCGGGAAGGGGGCAATCAGCCCCAGCATTTT. This encodes CASSREGGNQPQHF.

This chain connects TRBV12-3 or TRBV12-4 to TRBJ2-5, with 9 bases matching TRBD2. J was trimmed by 5 bases and V by 5 bases; bases with no gene match: 9. The CDR3 extends over 15 amino acids. The DNA for the CDR3 is TGTGCCAGCAGTAACGGAGCGGGGGGTACTGAGACCCAGTACTTC. This codes for CASSNGAGGTETQYF.

This clonotype has just a few counts. V and J are TRBV20-1 and TRBJ1-4, with D possibly TRBD1 on 6 matching bases. This CDR3 has 16 amino acids. CDR1 DFQATT and CDR2 SNEGSKA come from the germline V gene (reference sequence). V lost 5 bases, J lost 2 bases, and 18 bases lay in between. This CDR3 is CSAGKQGFGTNEKLFF. CDR3 nucleotides: TGCAGTGCTGGGAAACAGGGATTCGGGACTAATGAAAAACTGTTTTTT.

The chain couples TRBV12-3 or TRBV12-4 to TRBJ2-7, with D perhaps assigned TRBD1 or TRBD2 (5 bases each). Deletions cut 5 bases from V and 2 bases from J, with 13 bases between. The CDR3 contains 14 residues. In DNA, the CDR3 is TGTGCCAGCAGTCCCGGGACGGCTGCCTACGAGCAGTACTTC. Translating gives CASSPGTAAYEQYF.

This clonotype was seen at least ten times. V gene TRBV5-1 combines with J gene TRBJ2-3, with D hard to call. V was pared by 4 bases and J by 2 bases, with 17 bases between. The CDR3 covers 16 residues. Germline-derived CDR1 and CDR2 are SGHRS and YFSETQ. The CDR3 bases are TGCGCCAGCAGCGGCGGACGGTCGGTTCTCACAGATACGCAGTATTTT. Translating gives CASSGGRSVLTDTQYF.

The chain has TRBV3-1 and TRBJ2-1; perhaps TRBD2 as D (5 bases). The germline gives CDR1 LGHDT, CDR2 YNNKEL (reference sequence). This CDR3 comprises 15 residues. V was pared by 2 bases and J by 9 bases, with 17 bases between. DNA for the CDR3: TGTGCCAGCAGCCAACTGGTCGGGGTTTACGGTGAGCAGTTCTTC. This translates into CASSQLVGVYGEQFF.

The chain carries TRBV6-1 and TRBJ1-1; 7 bases line up with TRBD1. The CDR3 consists of 12 residues. V lost 7 bases, J lost 3 bases, and 2 bases stayed unmatched. CDR1 and CDR2 from the germline V gene are MNHNS and SASEGT. The CDR3 loop reads CASTQGDTEAFF. CDR3 nucleotides: TGTGCCAGCACCCAGGGGGACACTGAAGCTTTCTTT.

This clonotype was counted only a few times. J is TRBJ2-2 and V is TRBV23-1; 14 nucleotides agree with TRBD2. TRBV23-1 is an open reading frame whose function is uncertain. This CDR3 comprises 20 residues. V lost 4 bases and J lost 3; bases outside the gene matches: 13. CDR3 sequence (DNA): TGCGCCAGCAGTCGCCCGGGACTAGCGGGGGATATGGTAGACACCGGGGAGCTGTTTTTT. This sequence encodes CASSRPGLAGDMVDTGELFF.

This clonotype showed up just a few times. V is TRBV5-1 and J is TRBJ2-2; D gene unclear. V lost 3 bases to trimming and J lost 7 bases, with 10 bases between them. The germline V gene encodes CDR1 SGHRS and CDR2 YFSETQ. The CDR3 is 13 amino acids. In nucleotides, the CDR3 is TGCGCCAGCAGCTCCACCGTTGACGGGGAGCTGTTTTTT. As protein: CASSSTVDGELFF.

This clonotype was counted a few times. This chain joins TRBV6-5 and TRBJ2-7; D is unresolved. The length of the CDR3 is 14 residues. Trimming stripped 5 bases from V and 2 bases from J, with 13 bases between. Per the germline V gene, CDR1 is MNHEY and CDR2 is SVGAGI. CDR3 protein: CASSPRAGPYEQYF. CDR3 DNA: TGTGCCAGCAGTCCCCGAGCAGGTCCCTACGAGCAGTACTTC.

V usage is TRBV13 and J usage is TRBJ1-6; TRBD1 is a possible D gene (6 bases). This CDR3 has 15 amino acids. The V end was cut by 0 bases, the J end by 10 bases, with 13 bases between. Germline V gives CDR1 PRHDT, CDR2 FYEKMQ (reference sequence). CDR3 nucleotide sequence: TGTGCCAGCAGCTTAGGGGCAGGGGTAGGGTCACCCCTCCACTTT. Protein product: CASSLGAGVGSPLHF.

The CDR3 nucleotides read TGTGCCATCAGTGACCTACTAGATACGCAGTATTTT. Protein product: CAISDLLDTQYF. V usage is TRBV10-3 and J usage is TRBJ2-3; no clear D. Trimming left V 3 bases short and J 5 bases short, with 6 bases between. The CDR3 is 12 amino acids. Germline CDR1 ENHRY, CDR2 SYGVKD.

This rearrangement joins TRBV20-1 to TRBJ2-5, with TRBD2 identical over 9 bases. The CDR3 is made up of 15 amino acids. Germline CDR1 reads DFQATT; CDR2 reads SNEGSKA (reference sequence). After removal of 6 bases from V and 2 bases from J, the junction contained 10 bases not matched to a gene. The CDR3 region is CSAPDSGSLQETQYF. The DNA for the CDR3 is TGCAGTGCCCCGGATAGCGGGAGCCTACAAGAGACCCAGTACTTC.

V and J are TRBV20-1 and TRBJ1-2; 8 bases are a match to TRBD1. The CDR3 is 13 residues long. Germline V CDR1 and CDR2: DFQATT, SNEGSKA (reference sequence). The trim removed 6 bases at V and 2 bases at J, leaving 5 bases unmatched. The CDR3 loop is CSATQGANYGYTF. The CDR3 nucleotides read TGCAGTGCCACGCAGGGGGCCAACTATGGCTACACCTTC.

This clonotype was seen a handful of times. The chain links TRBV6-4 to TRBJ2-2; D uncertain. Germline V gene sequence: CDR1 MRHNA, CDR2 SNTAGT. This CDR3 is built from 13 residues. V gave up 2 bases and J gave up 5 bases, with 6 bases separating them. The CDR3 region is CASSDMLTGELFF. The CDR3 DNA reads TGTGCCAGCAGTGACATGTTAACCGGGGAGCTGTTTTTT.

The sample holds many counts of this clonotype. The genes are TRBV12-3 or TRBV12-4 and TRBJ1-2; 7 nucleotides agree with TRBD1. The J segment lost 9 bases and the V segment lost 1 base, leaving 11 bases of the junction unmatched. The CDR3 sequence is 15 residues long. Here the CDR3 DNA reads TGTGCCAGCAGTTTAGGACCCCCCGCAGGGGGGAGCTACACCTTC. Encoded protein: CASSLGPPAGGSYTF.

The rearrangement joins TRBV15 to TRBJ1-4; no clear D. The CDR3 has 14 residues. Germline loops: CDR1 LNHNV, CDR2 YYDKDF (reference sequence). Trimming pared 0 bases from V and 10 bases from J, leaving 12 bases between. Written as DNA, the CDR3 is TGTGCCACCAGCAGAGATCTGATTTTCGGAAAACTGTTTTTT. This translates into CATSRDLIFGKLFF.

The rearrangement joins TRBV20-1 to TRBJ1-2; D remains ambiguous. Germline CDR1 reads DFQATT; CDR2 reads SNEGSKA (reference sequence). This CDR3 has 12 residues. V lost 0 bases, J lost 4 bases, and 6 bases lay in between. CDR3 sequence (DNA): TGCAGTGCTAGAGATGCGGGCTATGGCTACACCTTC. Amino acid sequence: CSARDAGYGYTF.

A few counts support this clonotype. The chain uses TRBV24-1 and TRBJ2-1; 8 positions match TRBD2. Germline V gene lookup returns CDR1 KGHDR and CDR2 SFDVKD. This CDR3 spans 15 amino acids. V lost 0 bases, J lost 8 bases, and 5 bases stayed unmatched. The CDR3 nucleotides read TGTGCCACCAGTGATTTGACCGCGGGAGGCGATGAGCAGTTCTTC. Translating it yields CATSDLTAGGDEQFF.

Note on this clonotype: Its ends do not fully match the called genes, so a read error is possible. This chain's CDR3 is CVSTDSSSYEQYF. CDR3 DNA: TGTGTCAGCACCGACTCTAGCTCCTACGAGCAGTACTTC. The chain recombines TRBV7-9 with TRBJ2-7; D unclear. The germline V gene encodes CDR1 SEHNR and CDR2 FQNEAQ (reference sequence). The CDR3 consists of 13 residues.

The gene calls are TRBV19 and TRBJ1-5; no definite D call. Trimming took off 9 bases at V and 0 bases at J, with 15 bases between the two ends. Germline V CDR1 and CDR2: LNHDA, SQIVND (reference sequence). The CDR3 consists of 15 residues. CDR3 sequence: CASRTVPDSNQPQHF. The DNA for the CDR3 is TGTGCCAGCAGAACGGTTCCCGATAGCAATCAGCCCCAGCATTTT.

This clonotype turned up a few times. The chain uses TRBV3-1 and TRBJ2-7, with D perhaps matching TRBD2 (6 bases). Trimming stripped 3 bases from V and 10 bases from J, with 13 bases between. Germline V gene data show CDR1 as LGHDT and CDR2 as YNNKEL (reference sequence). CDR3 length equals 12 residues. The chain's CDR3 is CASSQGEAGQYF. As DNA, the CDR3 is TGTGCCAGCAGCCAGGGGGAGGCGGGACAGTACTTC.

This clonotype has a count of ten or more. The genes are TRBV2 and TRBJ2-6; a weak D match, TRBD1 (5 bases). The germline gives CDR1 SNHLY, CDR2 FYNNEI. This CDR3 comprises 18 residues. V was trimmed by 2 bases and J by 2 bases, leaving 16 bases between them. Written as DNA, the CDR3 is TGTGCCAGCAGTGAATACAGGTCCCGCGTCGCTGGGGCCAACGTCCTGACTTTC. Translated, it gives CASSEYRSRVAGANVLTF.

The chain couples TRBV25-1 to TRBJ1-1; D is uncertain. The germline V gene has CDR1 MGHDK and CDR2 SYGVNS. This CDR3 comprises 15 residues. Trimming shortened V by 0 bases and J by 5 bases, and 13 bases separated the two germline ends. This CDR3 reads CASSEYIGLGTEAFF. The CDR3, as DNA: TGTGCCAGCAGTGAATATATTGGGTTGGGGACTGAAGCTTTCTTT.

This clonotype was seen only a few times. The V gene is TRBV9, the J gene TRBJ1-3; 8 nucleotides agree with TRBD1. Germline trimming cut 3 bases from V and 0 bases from J; bases unmatched to any gene: 2. In germline, CDR1 is SGDLS, CDR2 YYNGEE. CDR3 length: 15 residues. Here the CDR3 DNA reads TGTGCCAGCAGCGGGACAGGGAACTCTGGAAACACCATATATTTT. Translated: CASSGTGNSGNTIYF.

In this sample, this clonotype turned up a few times. The chain carries TRBV4-2 and TRBJ2-1, with unresolved D. Germline CDR1 reads LGHNA; CDR2 reads YNFKEQ. The CDR3 runs to 17 residues. V lost 0 bases to trimming and J lost 9 bases, with 21 bases between them. The CDR3 is CASSQDPLPGAPREQFF. As DNA, the CDR3 is TGTGCCAGCAGCCAAGATCCCCTCCCGGGTGCACCGCGTGAGCAGTTCTTC.

This clonotype turned up a few times. V is TRBV5-5 and J is TRBJ1-1; D possibly corresponds to TRBD1 (5 bases). The ends were cut back, 2 bases at V and 1 base at J, with 15 bases in the middle. The CDR3 spans 16 residues. In germline, CDR1 is SGHKS, CDR2 YYEKEE (reference sequence). The CDR3 loop is CASSLAVSQGNTEAFF. The CDR3 coding sequence is TGTGCCAGCAGCTTAGCGGTTAGTCAGGGGAACACTGAAGCTTTCTTT.

The gene calls are TRBV19 and TRBJ2-3; tentative D call: TRBD1 (6 bases). The CDR3 has 12 residues. CDR1 is LNHDA and CDR2 is SQIVND in the germline V gene (reference sequence). V gave up 6 bases and J gave up 8 bases, with 12 bases separating them. The chain's CDR3 is CASSRGAATQYF. The CDR3 coding sequence is TGTGCCAGTAGCAGGGGAGCGGCTACGCAGTATTTT. Drawing the rest from reference TRBV19 and TRBJ2-3, the complete variable domain is DGGITQSPKYLFRKEGQNVTLSCEQNLNHDAMYWYRQDPGQGLRLIYYSQIVNDFQKGDIAEGYSVSREKKESFPLTVTSAQKNPTAFYLCASSRGAATQYFGPGTRLTVL.

This clonotype was observed a few times. The chain has TRBV29-1 and TRBJ2-5; D unresolved. This CDR3 comprises 10 residues. Germline CDR1 SQVTM, CDR2 ANQGSEA. The V gene lost 6 bases and the J gene lost 5 bases, with 7 bases spanning the gap. CDR3 in DNA: TGCAGCGTCCCCCTGGAGACCCAGTACTTC. This gives the protein CSVPLETQYF.

This clonotype was counted many times. The chain joins TRBV30 to TRBJ1-1, with TRBD1 as a possible D gene (6 bases). V shed 4 bases and J shed 0 bases, with 9 bases lying between them. Germline CDR1 is GTSNPN and CDR2 is SVGIG (reference sequence). CDR3 length: 13 amino acids. The CDR3 here is CAWNQGLNTEAFF. In DNA, the CDR3 is TGTGCCTGGAACCAGGGGCTGAACACTGAAGCTTTCTTT.

This clonotype was seen a handful of times. This chain connects TRBV28 to TRBJ2-5; TRBD2 matches at 10 bases. The V segment lost 1 base and the J segment 4 bases; nucleotides outside the gene matches: 6. The CDR3 runs to 16 residues. The germline CDR1 and CDR2 sequences are MDHEN and SYDVKM. CDR3 protein: CASSLYRLAGVETQYF. The CDR3 nucleotides are TGTGCCAGCAGTTTATACAGGCTAGCGGGAGTAGAGACCCAGTACTTC.